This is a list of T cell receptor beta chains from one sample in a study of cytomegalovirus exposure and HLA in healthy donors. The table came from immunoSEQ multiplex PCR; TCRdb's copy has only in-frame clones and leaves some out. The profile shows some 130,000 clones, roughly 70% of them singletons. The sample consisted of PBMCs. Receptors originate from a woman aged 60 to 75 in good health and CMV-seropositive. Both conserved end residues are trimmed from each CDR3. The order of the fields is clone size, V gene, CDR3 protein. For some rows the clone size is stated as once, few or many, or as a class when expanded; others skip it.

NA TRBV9 ASSVGGLAGRDEQF
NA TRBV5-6 ASSFWGEADTQY
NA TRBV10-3 AIRGLAGGPWGTGELF
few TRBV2 ASSERLAGEQY
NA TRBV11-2 ASSHLGTGNEQF
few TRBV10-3 ATRLAGDGNEQF
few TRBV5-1 ASSLQNTEAF
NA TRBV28 ASDSSTEAF
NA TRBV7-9 ASSLAETGGETQY
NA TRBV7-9 ASSRAMGQGAETQY
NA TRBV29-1 SADIMNTEAF
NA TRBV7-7 ASSLESGSQETQY
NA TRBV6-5 ASRTTGGSNQPQH
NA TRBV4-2 ASSQLGRTGGTGELF
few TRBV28 ASSQGVVEAF
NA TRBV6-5 ASSREVQETQY
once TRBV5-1 ASSQGGAINEKLF
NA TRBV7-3 ASSPLAAGRETQY
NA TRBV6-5 ASSRGQNTEAF
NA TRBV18 ASSPPGTAPGETQY
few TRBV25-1 ASSEGSGGSLTDEQF
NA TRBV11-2 ASSGDIFSYNEQF
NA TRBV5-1 ASSHSGPTYEQY
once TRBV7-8 ASSLSSVNTEAF
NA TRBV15 ATSRDGGGELF
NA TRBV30 AWGGTSAKNIQY
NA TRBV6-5 ASSVLAGAAEQY
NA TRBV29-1 SVGPWTSGGRGELF
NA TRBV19 ASSSGFSYGYT
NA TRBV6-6 ATSREGVSYNEQF
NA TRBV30 AWSGRVTGELF
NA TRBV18 ASSPAGRQNTEAF
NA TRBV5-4 ASSLGPTGKVNEKLF
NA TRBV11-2 ASISTGTGELF
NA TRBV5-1 ASSFAGQTGELF
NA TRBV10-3 AISERTGGNTGQF
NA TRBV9 ASSVEGLAGETQY
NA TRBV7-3 ASSSQGNYGYT
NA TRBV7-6 ASSLAGQGSLTDTQY
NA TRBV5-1 ASSNSGNTDTQY
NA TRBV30 AWTGSQIANTGELF
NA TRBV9 ASSAGSTYEQY
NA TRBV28 ASSRGDRLYTEAF
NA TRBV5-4 ASSLEQNYGYT
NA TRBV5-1 ASSGTAGANVLT
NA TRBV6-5 ASSYDSIDTQY
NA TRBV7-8 ASSLDRLAATYEQY
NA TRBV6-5 ASSSPGTYEAF
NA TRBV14 ASSPGEKWRGYT
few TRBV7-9 ASSKNTGTGYNQPQH
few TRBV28 ASSPLQGAIYEQY
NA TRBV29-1 SVEERGGDGETQY
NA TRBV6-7 AAGGGGVQETQY
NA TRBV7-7 ASSFWTSGSCYEQY
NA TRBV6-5 ASRPSGRETQY